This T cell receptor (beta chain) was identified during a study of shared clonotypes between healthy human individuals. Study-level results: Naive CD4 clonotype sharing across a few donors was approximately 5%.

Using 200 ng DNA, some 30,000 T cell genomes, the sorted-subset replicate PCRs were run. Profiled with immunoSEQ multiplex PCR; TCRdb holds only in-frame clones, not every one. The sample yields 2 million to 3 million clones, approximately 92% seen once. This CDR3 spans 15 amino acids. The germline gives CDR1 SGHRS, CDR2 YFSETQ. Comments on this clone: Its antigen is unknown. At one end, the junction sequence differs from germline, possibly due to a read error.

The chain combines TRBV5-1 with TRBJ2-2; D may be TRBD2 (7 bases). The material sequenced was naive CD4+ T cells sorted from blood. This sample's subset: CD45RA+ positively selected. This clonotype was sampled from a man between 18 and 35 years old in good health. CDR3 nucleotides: TGTGCCAGCAGTCCGGGGGGCCGGAACACCGGGGAGCTGTTTTTT. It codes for CASSPGGRNTGELFF.